What follows are 26 T cell receptor beta chains derived from one specimen sequenced in a study of cytomegalovirus exposure and HLA in healthy donors. A multiplex PCR was run with 60 Vbeta primers and 13 Jbeta primers. The data were produced by immunoSEQ multiplex PCR, yet TCRdb's version contains in-frame clones alone and is incomplete. The sample lists some 99,000 clones, less than 80% occurring once. Sample: PBMCs. The receptors derive from a man aged 35 to 55 in good health and CMV-seronegative.

V usage is TRBV5-6 and J usage is TRBJ2-3, with 8 bases fitting TRBD1. The trim removed 2 bases at V and 8 bases at J, leaving 7 bases unmatched. The CDR3 sequence is 14 residues long. CDR1 and CDR2 (germline): SGHDT, YYEEEE. CDR3: CASSFGTGSGTQYF. The CDR3 DNA sequence: TGTGCCAGCAGCTTCGGGACAGGTTCAGGTACGCAGTATTTT.

The rearrangement uses TRBV27 and TRBJ2-1; 12 nucleotides align to TRBD1. Germline V gene sequence: CDR1 MNHEY, CDR2 SMNVEV (reference sequence). V shed 10 bases, J shed 8 bases, and the junction held 9 bases outside the gene matches. This CDR3 contains 14 residues. In DNA form, the CDR3 reads TGTGCCAACAACCGGGACAGGGGGCTAGATGAGCAGTTCTTC. It is translated as CANNRDRGLDEQFF.

The genes are TRBV7-9 and TRBJ1-6; TRBD1 might be the D (5 bases). Germline CDR1 SEHNR, CDR2 FQNEAQ (reference sequence). The CDR3 extends over 13 amino acids. V was cut by 4 bases and J by 14 bases, with 15 bases left in between. The CDR3 sequence: CASSSDTNESLHF. CDR3 nucleotides: TGTGCCAGCAGCTCGGACACGAATGAATCCCTCCACTTT.

This sequence joins TRBV11-2 and TRBJ2-1, with TRBD2 matching over 12 bases. The CDR3 runs 15 residues. Per the germline V gene, CDR1 is SGHAT and CDR2 is FQNNGV. V shed 5 bases, J shed 6 bases, and the junction held 5 bases outside the gene matches. The DNA for the CDR3 is TGTGCCAGCAGCGCTCTAGCGGGGGGGCTCAATGAGCAGTTCTTC. Amino acid sequence: CASSALAGGLNEQFF.

The chain uses TRBV9 and TRBJ2-3; 9 bases map to TRBD2. This CDR3 is built from 16 residues. Germline CDR1 reads SGDLS; CDR2 reads YYNGEE. V was pared by 3 bases and J by 2 bases, with 7 bases of the junction left unmatched. CDR3 loop: CASSESAGGPTDTQYF. The CDR3 DNA reads TGTGCCAGCAGCGAGTCAGCGGGGGGCCCCACAGATACGCAGTATTTT. The full variable domain, rest sourced from reference TRBV9 and TRBJ2-3, is DSGVTQTPKHLITATGQRVTLRCSPRSGDLSVYWYQQSLDQGLQFLIQYYNGEERAKGNILERFSAQQFPDLHSELNLSSLELGDSALYFCASSESAGGPTDTQYFGPGTRLTVL.

The chain joins TRBV10-1 to TRBJ1-1; D gene uncertain. There are 13 residues in the CDR3. Per germline, CDR1 WNHNN and CDR2 SYGVQD (reference sequence). Trimming cost V 8 bases and J 3 bases, with 13 bases left between them. CDR3 DNA: TGCGCCAGCGCCTTAGCCGGAGACACTGAAGCTTTCTTT. This gives the protein CASALAGDTEAFF.

The genes are TRBV9 and TRBJ2-2; TRBD2 matches at 7 bases. V was clipped by 4 bases and J by 5 bases; unmatched bases: 5. The V gene's germline CDR1 is SGDLS and CDR2 YYNGEE. The CDR3 has 14 amino acids. The CDR3 nucleotides are TGTGCCAGCAGCTTAGGGAGGGCGACCGGGGAGCTGTTTTTT. Protein product: CASSLGRATGELFF.

The chain uses TRBV2 and TRBJ1-1; TRBD1 might be the D (5 bases). There are 13 residues in the CDR3. Between the trimmed V and J ends, which lost 3 bases and 7 bases, there was a span of 12 bases. Germline loops: CDR1 SNHLY, CDR2 FYNNEI. This CDR3 is CASSDLGEVEAFF. DNA for the CDR3: TGTGCCAGCAGTGATTTGGGGGAGGTTGAAGCTTTCTTT. Complete variable domain (other parts from reference TRBV2 and TRBJ1-1): EPEVTQTPSHQVTQMGQEVILRCVPISNHLYFYWYRQILGQKVEFLVSFYNNEISEKSEIFDDQFSVERPDGSNFTLKIRSTKLEDSAMYFCASSDLGEVEAFFGQGTRLTVV.

V and J are TRBV18 and TRBJ1-2; perhaps TRBD1 as D (6 bases). V dropped 8 bases and J dropped 4 bases, with 23 bases sitting between them. Germline V gene data show CDR1 as KGHSH and CDR2 as LQKENI. CDR3 length: 16 amino acids. The CDR3 protein is CASPAQYGTPSYGYTF. As DNA, the CDR3 is TGTGCCAGCCCAGCCCAATACGGGACACCCAGCTATGGCTACACCTTC.

The CDR3 loop is CASSLSGRGNQPQHF. CDR3 sequence (DNA): TGTGCCAGCAGCTTATCAGGGCGAGGCAATCAGCCCCAGCATTTT. The chain couples TRBV7-9 to TRBJ1-5; D may be TRBD1 (5 bases). This CDR3 comprises 15 residues. Germline lookup yields CDR1 SEHNR and CDR2 FQNEAQ (reference sequence). Deletions cut 2 bases from V and 2 bases from J, with 10 bases between.

The DNA for the CDR3 is TGTGCCAGCAGTTACTCGGTTCTAGCGGGTTATAATGAGCAGTTCTTC. Translation: CASSYSVLAGYNEQFF. The chain carries TRBV6-5 and TRBJ2-1, with 8 bases matching TRBD2. CDR3 size: 16 residues. V was clipped by 0 bases and J by 7 bases; unmatched bases: 8. CDR1 MNHEY and CDR2 SVGAGI come from the germline V gene.

This sequence joins TRBV5-1 and TRBJ1-1; D is possibly TRBD1 (5 bases). Germline lookup yields CDR1 SGHRS and CDR2 YFSETQ. Trimming stripped 4 bases from V and 3 bases from J, with 13 bases between. The CDR3 is 14 residues long. The CDR3 spells CASSRGPRDTEAFF. DNA of the CDR3: TGCGCCAGCAGCCGAGGACCCAGGGACACTGAAGCTTTCTTT.

The chain couples TRBV29-1 to TRBJ1-5; 10 nucleotides align to TRBD1. Germline lookup yields CDR1 SQVTM and CDR2 ANQGSEA. There are 16 residues in the CDR3. Losses at the gene ends were 4 bases for V and 6 bases for J; bases not matched to a gene: 12. CDR3 bases: TGCAGCGTTGTGACGGGGACAGGGGATTCGCGTCAGCCCCAGCATTTT. It yields the protein CSVVTGTGDSRQPQHF. The full variable domain, its missing parts supplied by reference TRBV29-1 and TRBJ1-5, is SAVISQKPSRDICQRGTSLTIQCQVDSQVTMMFWYRQQPGQSLTLIATANQGSEATYESGFVIDKFPISRPNLTFSTLTVSNMSPEDSSIYLCSVVTGTGDSRQPQHFGDGTRLSIL.

The genes are TRBV28 and TRBJ2-7; D gene unclear. Germline lookup yields CDR1 MDHEN and CDR2 SYDVKM. Trimming stripped 1 base from V and 0 bases from J, with 10 bases between. The CDR3 runs to 15 residues. This CDR3 is CASSLSPGSSYEQYF. The CDR3 nucleotides read TGTGCCAGCAGTTTATCCCCAGGTAGCTCCTACGAGCAGTACTTC.

The chain uses TRBV28 and TRBJ2-3, with D possibly TRBD2 on 7 matching bases. Trimming took off 8 bases at V and 0 bases at J, with 18 bases between the two ends. Germline CDR1 MDHEN, CDR2 SYDVKM. The CDR3 is 16 residues long. The CDR3 bases are TGTGCCAGCTCCGCCCCCGGGGGGCACAGCACAGATACGCAGTATTTT. This gives the protein CASSAPGGHSTDTQYF.

The CDR3 DNA sequence: TGTGCCAGCAGCCAAGGGGGTAGAGGGTACTATGGCTACACCTTC. It translates to CASSQGGRGYYGYTF. The rearrangement joins TRBV14 to TRBJ1-2; D is unresolved. Germline CDR1 and CDR2: SGHDN and FVKESK. Trimming removed 1 base from V and 3 bases from J, with 12 bases in between. The CDR3 consists of 15 residues.

This sequence joins TRBV4-3 and TRBJ2-5; 12 nucleotides agree with TRBD1. The CDR3 has 18 amino acids. CDR1 and CDR2 from the germline V gene are LGHNA and YSLEER. J gave up 10 bases and V 0 bases, and 15 bases lay outside the gene matches. This CDR3 is CASSQDFNRDRGLLGQYF. The CDR3 coding sequence is TGCGCCAGCAGCCAAGATTTTAACCGGGACAGGGGGCTTTTGGGCCAGTACTTC.

The chain has TRBV7-2 and TRBJ2-7; 9 positions agree with TRBD1. The CDR3 is 15 amino acids. Trimming took 4 bases from V and 1 from J; bases not matched to a gene: 5. Germline loops: CDR1 SGHTA, CDR2 FQGNSA. For the CDR3, the DNA is TGTGCCAGCAGCTCTCCGGGACAGGGTTCCTACGAGCAGTACTTC. This translates into CASSSPGQGSYEQYF. The entire variable domain, with the rest obtained from reference TRBV7-2 and TRBJ2-7, is as follows: GAGVSQSPSNKVTEKGKDVELRCDPISGHTALYWYRQSLGQGLEFLIYFQGNSAPDKSGLPSDRFSAERTGGSVSTLTIQRTQQEDSAVYLCASSSPGQGSYEQYFGPGTRLTVT.

This clone occurred once. The chain joins TRBV5-5 to TRBJ2-5; the D is unclear. From germline, CDR1 is SGHKS and CDR2 YYEKEE (reference sequence). The V end lost 0 bases, the J end lost 1 base, and 4 bases lay between the germline ends. The CDR3 is made up of 13 amino acids. The CDR3 sequence: CASSLASQETQYF. CDR3 DNA: TGTGCCAGCAGCTTGGCCAGCCAAGAGACCCAGTACTTC.

V usage is TRBV19 and J usage is TRBJ1-1; maybe TRBD1 (6 bases). Germline CDR1 reads LNHDA; CDR2 reads SQIVND (reference sequence). This CDR3 has 13 amino acids. Between the trimmed V and J ends, which lost 9 bases and 5 bases, there was a span of 16 bases. Here the CDR3 DNA reads TGTGCCAGCCAGAACAGGGTGGCAACTGAAGCTTTCTTT. This translates into CASQNRVATEAFF.

The chain is built from TRBV7-9 and TRBJ1-4, with D possibly matching TRBD1 (5 bases). Germline assignment: CDR1 SEHNR and CDR2 FQNEAQ (reference sequence). With 5 bases removed from V and 5 bases from J, the gap between germline ends came to 9 bases. The CDR3 covers 13 residues. The CDR3 loop is CASSNGANEKLFF. DNA for the CDR3: TGTGCCAGCAGCAATGGGGCCAATGAAAAACTGTTTTTT.

In this sample, this clone turned up once. This chain connects TRBV4-1 to TRBJ1-5, with a tentative D call TRBD1 (5 bases). The CDR3 runs 14 residues. The germline V gene has CDR1 MGHRA and CDR2 YSYEKL. V gave up 2 bases and J gave up 7 bases, with 12 bases separating them. The CDR3, as DNA: TGCGCCAGCAGCCAACCAGGGAATGGCCAGCCCCAGCATTTT. It encodes CASSQPGNGQPQHF.

V gene TRBV30 combines with J gene TRBJ2-1, with D unclear. The CDR3 totals 14 residues. Trimming took off 3 bases at V and 4 bases at J, with 13 bases between the two ends. CDR1 GTSNPN and CDR2 SVGIG come from the germline V gene (reference sequence). The CDR3 DNA reads TGTGCCTGGAGCGGCAGGATCATATACAATGAGCAGTTCTTC. Translation: CAWSGRIIYNEQFF. The variable domain in full, with the rest retrieved from reference TRBV30 and TRBJ2-1, is SQTIHQWPATLVQPVGSPLSLECTVEGTSNPNLYWYRQAAGRGLQLLFYSVGIGQISSEVPQNLSASRPQDRQFILSSKKLLLSDSGFYLCAWSGRIIYNEQFFGPGTRLTVL.

The chain carries TRBV27 and TRBJ2-7, with 9 bases lining up with TRBD1. Per the germline V gene, CDR1 is MNHEY and CDR2 is SMNVEV (reference sequence). J lost 3 bases, V lost 4 bases, and 7 bases had no gene match. The CDR3 covers 15 residues. CDR3 sequence reads: CASSYSGTGFYEQYF. The CDR3 nucleotides are TGTGCCAGCAGTTACTCCGGGACAGGGTTCTACGAGCAGTACTTC.

The sample holds a few counts of this clone. V is TRBV5-4 and J is TRBJ2-3, with D perhaps matching TRBD2 (6 bases). Germline CDR1 is SGHNT and CDR2 is YYREEE (reference sequence). The CDR3 covers 17 residues. V was cut by 0 bases and J by 0 bases, with 14 bases left in between. This chain's CDR3 is CASSLGGGVTSTDTQYF. The CDR3, as DNA: TGTGCCAGCAGCTTGGGGGGCGGGGTGACTAGCACAGATACGCAGTATTTT.

The table lists this clone with a count of one. The chain employs TRBV5-5 and TRBJ1-2; D is undetermined. This CDR3 region has 12 residues. Trimming took off 6 bases at V and 3 bases at J, with 9 bases between the two ends. Germline V gene data show CDR1 as SGHKS and CDR2 as YYEKEE (reference sequence). The CDR3 sequence is CASTTSDYGYTF. CDR3 bases: TGTGCCAGCACCACATCTGACTATGGCTACACCTTC.